These T cell receptor beta chains were read from a single sample in a study of shared clonotypes between healthy human individuals. Assay: immunoSEQ multiplex PCR; the TCRdb copy retains only in-frame clones and omits some. The data contain 2 million to 2.5 million clones, approximately 95% of them singletons. Material for sequencing was naive CD4+ T cells from PBMCs. The source is a man between 18 and 29 years old in good health. Some clones in this sample may be carry-over from other donors' samples. Each CDR3 is given with its conserved first and last residue. Each record gives: D gene, J gene, V gene, clone size, CDR3 protein, CDR3 DNA. The D gene is left open where the match is weak. The size entry is marked missing in some rows and otherwise reads once, few, many or a size class.

TRBD1 | TRBJ1-4 | TRBV5-1 | NA | CASSFGTGAEKLFF | TGCGCCAGCAGCTTTGGGACAGGGGCCGAAAAACTGTTTTTT
NA | TRBJ1-1 | TRBV21-1 | few | CASSTEVPGNTEAFF | TGTGCCAGCAGCACTGAGGTCCCTGGGAACACTGAAGCTTTCTTT
NA | TRBJ2-2 | TRBV9 | NA | CASSVGGTDYTGELFF | TGTGCCAGCAGCGTAGGTGGGACTGACTACACCGGGGAGCTGTTTTTT
TRBD1 | TRBJ2-7 | TRBV9 | NA | CASSAGTGPSYEQYF | TGTGCCAGCAGCGCCGGGACAGGGCCCTCCTACGAGCAGTACTTC
NA | TRBJ2-1 | TRBV9 | NA | CASSVEPSGTNEQFF | TGTGCCAGCAGCGTAGAGCCCAGCGGCACCAATGAGCAGTTCTTC
NA | TRBJ2-4 | TRBV15 | NA | CATSGGTDLAKNIQYF | TGTGCCACCAGCGGAGGGACAGATTTAGCCAAAAACATTCAGTACTTC
TRBD2 | TRBJ2-5 | TRBV25-1 | NA | CASSLSGSVKTQYF | TGTGCCAGCAGCTTAAGCGGGAGTGTGAAGACCCAGTACTTC
TRBD1 | TRBJ1-2 | TRBV7-9 | NA | CASSKGQGATYGYTF | TGTGCCAGCAGCAAGGGACAGGGGGCCACCTATGGCTACACCTTC
NA | TRBJ1-1 | TRBV9 | NA | CASSPGRGGAEAFF | TGTGCCAGCAGCCCGGGAAGAGGCGGGGCTGAAGCTTTCTTT
NA | TRBJ2-5 | TRBV10-2 | NA | CASSESVPLSYSQETQYF | TGCGCCAGCAGTGAGTCAGTCCCCCTTAGTTACTCACAAGAGACCCAGTACTTC
TRBD1 | TRBJ2-5 | TRBV28 | NA | CASSFVRGRETQYF | TGTGCCAGCAGTTTTGTAAGGGGGCGAGAGACCCAGTACTTC
TRBD2 | TRBJ2-3 | TRBV30 | NA | CAWRLAGRTDTQYF | TGTGCCTGGAGACTAGCGGGACGCACAGATACGCAGTATTTT
NA | TRBJ2-3 | TRBV29-1 | NA | CSVDFRGADTQYF | TGCAGCGTTGACTTCAGGGGTGCAGATACGCAGTATTTT